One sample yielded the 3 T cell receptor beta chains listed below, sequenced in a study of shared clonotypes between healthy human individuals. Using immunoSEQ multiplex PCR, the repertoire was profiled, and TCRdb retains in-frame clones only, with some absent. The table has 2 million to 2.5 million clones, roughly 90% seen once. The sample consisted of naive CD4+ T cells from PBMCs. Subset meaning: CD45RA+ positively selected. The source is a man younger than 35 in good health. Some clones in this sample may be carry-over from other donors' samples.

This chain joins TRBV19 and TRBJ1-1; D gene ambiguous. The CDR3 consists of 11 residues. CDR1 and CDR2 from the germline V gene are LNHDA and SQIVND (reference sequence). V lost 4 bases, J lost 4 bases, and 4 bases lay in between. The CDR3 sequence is CASSRFTEAFF. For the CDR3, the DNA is TGTGCCAGTAGTAGGTTCACTGAAGCTTTCTTT.

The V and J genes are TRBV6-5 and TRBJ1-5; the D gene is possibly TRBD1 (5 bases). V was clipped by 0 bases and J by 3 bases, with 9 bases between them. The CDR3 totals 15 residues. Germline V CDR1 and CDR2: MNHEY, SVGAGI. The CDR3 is CASSYSQAINQPQHF. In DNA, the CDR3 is TGTGCCAGCAGTTACTCACAGGCGATCAATCAGCCCCAGCATTTT.

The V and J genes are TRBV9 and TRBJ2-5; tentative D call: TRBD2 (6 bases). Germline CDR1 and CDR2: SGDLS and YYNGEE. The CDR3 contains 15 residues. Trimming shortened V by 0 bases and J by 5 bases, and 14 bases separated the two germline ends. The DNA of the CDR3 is TGTGCCAGCAGCGTAGAAGGACTAAGGGCCGAGACCCAGTACTTC. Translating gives CASSVEGLRAETQYF.